This T cell receptor (beta chain) was recorded in a study of T-cell reconstitution after alpha-beta-depleted transplantation in children. Findings of the study overall: Expanded graft clones numbering several hundred reportedly gave rise to alpha-beta T cells about two months after transplant. Where some patients showed high TCRbeta diversity at day 60, it came from recipient T cells and thymic progenitors that had survived.

This sample's TCRbeta library carried unique molecular identifier barcodes. TCRdb reprocessed the PCR reads via MiXCR and lists one record per CDR3 protein. The repertoire has approximately 230,000 distinct CDR3 sequences, more than 20% of them found once; the top ten carry around 4.8%. There are many counts of this clonotype. As yet, its antigen is unknown. Germline CDR1 is DFQATT and CDR2 is SNEGSKA (reference sequence). With 2 bases removed from V and 1 base from J, the gap between germline ends came to 6 bases. This CDR3 is 13 amino acids long. The TCR originated in a female patient between 2 and 15 years old who had a stem cell transplant for congenital amegakaryocytic thrombocytopenia, so the T cells may come from the graft donor. V gene TRBV20-1 combines with J gene TRBJ2-1, with D perhaps TRBD1 (6 bases). The input for sequencing was PBMCs, mostly from graft donor cells, taken 360 days after TCRalphabeta/CD19-depleted stem cell transplant. This CDR3 reads CSARRGSYNEQFF. CDR3 DNA: TGCAGTGCTAGAAGGGGGTCCTACAATGAGCAGTTCTTC.